These 8 T cell receptor beta chains were all obtained from the same sample, sequenced in a study of T-cell reconstitution after alpha-beta-depleted transplantation in children. Preparation of the TCRbeta library involved a method that used unique molecular identifiers. TCRdb reprocessed the PCR reads via MiXCR and lists one record per CDR3 protein. Of fewer than 90,000 distinct CDR3 sequences listed, about 6.7% were seen once; the top ten hold approximately 2.4%. The source material was PBMCs from the stem cell graft donor, sampled from the stem cell graft. The receptor source for this set is a human donor who donated a stem cell graft to a child with acute lymphoblastic leukemia.

This clonotype has ten or more counts. The CDR3 spells CASSLRTANTGELFF. The CDR3 region has the DNA TGTGCCAGCAGCCTCCGCACTGCGAACACCGGGGAGCTGTTTTTT. The rearrangement joins TRBV7-9 to TRBJ2-2; D is uncertain. Trimming took off 5 bases at V and 0 bases at J, with 10 bases between the two ends. The length of the CDR3 is 15 residues. CDR1 SEHNR and CDR2 FQNEAQ come from the germline V gene (reference sequence).

In its sample, this clonotype was seen many times. This rearrangement joins TRBV12-3 or TRBV12-4 to TRBJ1-1, with D possibly matching TRBD1 (6 bases). Trimming removed 7 bases at V and 11 bases at J, with 14 bases between. The CDR3 covers 11 residues. The CDR3 loop reads CASTRGGGAFF. The CDR3 DNA reads TGTGCCAGCACCAGGGGCGGGGGTGCTTTCTTT.

This clonotype appeared many times. The chain is built from TRBV27 and TRBJ1-2; 9 positions match TRBD1. Germline V CDR1 and CDR2: MNHEY, SMNVEV (reference sequence). After removal of 4 bases from V and 2 bases from J, the junction contained 5 bases not matched to a gene. The CDR3 extends over 15 amino acids. CDR3 bases: TGTGCCAGCAGTTGGGGACAGGGAACAAACTATGGCTACACCTTC. Its protein is CASSWGQGTNYGYTF.

This clonotype was detected a few times. V usage is TRBV18 and J usage is TRBJ2-7; TRBD1 agrees at 9 bases. The V and J ends lost 3 bases and 6 bases, in that order; junction bases with no gene match: 6. Germline CDR1 is KGHSH and CDR2 is LQKENI. CDR3 length: 14 residues. The CDR3 nucleotides are TGTGCCAGCTCACCTACAGGGGGCTTCCGCGAGCAGTACTTC. Protein sequence: CASSPTGGFREQYF.

Ten or more counts support this clonotype. V is TRBV5-1 and J is TRBJ2-1; D ambiguous. The ends were cut back, 1 base at V and 4 bases at J, with 15 bases in the middle. The CDR3 has 16 amino acids. In germline, CDR1 is SGHRS, CDR2 YFSETQ. The CDR3: CASSLIMPQGYNEQFF. CDR3 DNA: TGCGCCAGCAGCTTGATTATGCCTCAAGGGTACAATGAGCAGTTCTTC.

The chain joins TRBV4-3 to TRBJ2-3; TRBD2 agrees at 10 bases. Germline values: CDR1 LGHNA, CDR2 YSLEER. This CDR3 contains 17 residues. Unmatched junction bases numbered 6, after V lost 0 bases and J lost 3 bases. The CDR3 spells CASSQDPAGGWTDTQYF. CDR3 coding DNA: TGCGCCAGCAGCCAAGATCCAGCGGGGGGGTGGACAGATACGCAGTATTTT.

This clonotype appeared many times. This rearrangement joins TRBV14 to TRBJ1-1; perhaps TRBD1 as D (6 bases). The length of the CDR3 is 15 residues. V shed 4 bases and J shed 4 bases, with 16 bases lying between them. Germline V gene lookup returns CDR1 SGHDN and CDR2 FVKESK. CDR3 nucleotides: TGTGCCAGCAGCCGAGGGGGTGGGACTGGCACTGAAGCTTTCTTT. Translation: CASSRGGGTGTEAFF.

Only a few counts were recorded for this clonotype. The V gene is TRBV7-6, the J gene TRBJ2-3, with 10 bases that match TRBD2. In germline, CDR1 is SGHVS, CDR2 FNYEAQ. J gave up 5 bases and V 5 bases, and 10 bases lay outside the gene matches. This CDR3 has 16 residues. The DNA for the CDR3 is TGTGCCAGCAGCGCCCCTAGCGGGAGTCTTCTAGATACGCAGTATTTT. Translated: CASSAPSGSLLDTQYF.